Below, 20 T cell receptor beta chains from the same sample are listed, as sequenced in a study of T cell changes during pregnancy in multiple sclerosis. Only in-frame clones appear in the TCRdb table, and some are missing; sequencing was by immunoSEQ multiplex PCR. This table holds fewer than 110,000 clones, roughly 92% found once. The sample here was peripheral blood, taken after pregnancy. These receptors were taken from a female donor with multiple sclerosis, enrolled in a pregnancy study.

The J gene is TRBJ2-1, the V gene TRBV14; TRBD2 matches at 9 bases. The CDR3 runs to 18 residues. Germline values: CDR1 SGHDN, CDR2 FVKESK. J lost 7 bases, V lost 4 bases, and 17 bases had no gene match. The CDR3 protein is CASSPPVWSGRPDNEQFF. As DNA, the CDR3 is TGTGCCAGCAGCCCCCCCGTTTGGAGCGGGAGGCCCGATAATGAGCAGTTCTTC.

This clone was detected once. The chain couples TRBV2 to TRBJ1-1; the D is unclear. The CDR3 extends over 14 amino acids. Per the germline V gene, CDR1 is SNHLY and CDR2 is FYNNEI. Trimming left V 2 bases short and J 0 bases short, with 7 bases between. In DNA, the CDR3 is TGTGCCAGCAGTGAATCGACTATGAACACTGAAGCTTTCTTT. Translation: CASSESTMNTEAFF.

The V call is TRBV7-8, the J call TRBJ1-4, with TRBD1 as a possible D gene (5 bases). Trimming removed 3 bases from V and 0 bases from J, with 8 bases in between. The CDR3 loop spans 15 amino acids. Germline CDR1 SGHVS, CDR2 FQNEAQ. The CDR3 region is CASSFVTATNEKLFF. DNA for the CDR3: TGTGCCAGCAGCTTTGTGACAGCAACTAATGAAAAACTGTTTTTT.

The CDR3 loop reads CASRTSQGEKLFF. CDR3 nucleotide sequence: TGTGCCAGCCGGACATCCCAGGGAGAAAAACTGTTTTTT. V and J are TRBV2 and TRBJ1-4; D possibly corresponds to TRBD1 (5 bases). The CDR3 totals 13 residues. CDR1 SNHLY and CDR2 FYNNEI come from the germline V gene. Between the trimmed V and J ends, which lost 8 bases and 8 bases, there was a span of 15 bases.

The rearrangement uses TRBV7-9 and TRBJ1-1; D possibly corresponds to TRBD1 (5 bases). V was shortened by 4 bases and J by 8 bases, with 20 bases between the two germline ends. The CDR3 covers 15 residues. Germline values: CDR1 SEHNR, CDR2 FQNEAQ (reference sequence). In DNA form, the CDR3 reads TGTGCCAGCAGCTCCGGACAAGGGGATGGGAGGGAAGCTTTCTTT. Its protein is CASSSGQGDGREAFF. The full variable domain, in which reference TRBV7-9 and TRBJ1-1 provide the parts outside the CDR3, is DTGVSQNPRHKITKRGQNVTFRCDPISEHNRLYWYRQTLGQGPEFLTYFQNEAQLEKSRLLSDRFSAERPKGSFSTLEIQRTEQGDSAMYLCASSSGQGDGREAFFGQGTRLTVV.

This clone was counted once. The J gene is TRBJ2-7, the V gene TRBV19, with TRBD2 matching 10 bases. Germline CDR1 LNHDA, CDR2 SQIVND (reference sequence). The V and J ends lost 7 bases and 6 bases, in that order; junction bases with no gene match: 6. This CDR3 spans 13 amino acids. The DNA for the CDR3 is TGTGCCAGTATGGCTAGCGGGAGATCCGAGCAGTACTTC. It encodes CASMASGRSEQYF.

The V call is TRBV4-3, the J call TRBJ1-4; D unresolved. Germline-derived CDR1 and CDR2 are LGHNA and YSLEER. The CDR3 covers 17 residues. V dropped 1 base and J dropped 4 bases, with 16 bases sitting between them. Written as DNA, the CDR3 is TGCGCCAGCAGCCAAGCCCATGAGGGCGGGCTTAATGAAAAACTGTTTTTT. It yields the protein CASSQAHEGGLNEKLFF.

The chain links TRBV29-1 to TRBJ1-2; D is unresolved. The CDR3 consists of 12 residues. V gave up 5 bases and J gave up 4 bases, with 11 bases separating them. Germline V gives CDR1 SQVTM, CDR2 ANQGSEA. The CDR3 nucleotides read TGCAGCGTTAGGCCCACTACCTATGGCTACACCTTC. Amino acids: CSVRPTTYGYTF.

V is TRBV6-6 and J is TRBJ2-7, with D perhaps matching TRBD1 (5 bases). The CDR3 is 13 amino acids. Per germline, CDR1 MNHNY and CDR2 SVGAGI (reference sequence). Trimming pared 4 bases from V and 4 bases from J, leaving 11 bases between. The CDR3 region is CASSWGRDYEQYF. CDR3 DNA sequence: TGTGCCAGCAGTTGGGGCAGGGATTACGAGCAGTACTTC.

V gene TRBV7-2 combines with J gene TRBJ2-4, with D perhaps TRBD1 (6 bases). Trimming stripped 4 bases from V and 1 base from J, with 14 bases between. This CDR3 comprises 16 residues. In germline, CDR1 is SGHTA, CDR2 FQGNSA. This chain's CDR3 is CASSSTGPGAKNIQYF. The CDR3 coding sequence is TGTGCCAGCAGCTCAACAGGGCCGGGGGCCAAAAACATTCAGTACTTC. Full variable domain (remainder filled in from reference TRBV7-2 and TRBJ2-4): GAGVSQSPSNKVTEKGKDVELRCDPISGHTALYWYRQSLGQGLEFLIYFQGNSAPDKSGLPSDRFSAERTGGSVSTLTIQRTQQEDSAVYLCASSSTGPGAKNIQYFGAGTRLSVL.

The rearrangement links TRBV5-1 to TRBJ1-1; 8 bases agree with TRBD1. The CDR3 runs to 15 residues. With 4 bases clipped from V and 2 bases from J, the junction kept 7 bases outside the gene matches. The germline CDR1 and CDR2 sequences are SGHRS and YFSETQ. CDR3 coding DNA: TGCGCCAGCAGCCCAAGGACAGGGCTAAACACTGAAGCTTTCTTT. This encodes CASSPRTGLNTEAFF.

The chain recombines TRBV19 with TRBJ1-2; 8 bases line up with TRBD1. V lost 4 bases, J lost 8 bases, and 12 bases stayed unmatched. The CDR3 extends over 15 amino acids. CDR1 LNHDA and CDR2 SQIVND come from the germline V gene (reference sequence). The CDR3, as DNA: TGTGCCAGTAGTACAATCGTCGGACAGGGAGGAGGCTACACCTTC. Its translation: CASSTIVGQGGGYTF. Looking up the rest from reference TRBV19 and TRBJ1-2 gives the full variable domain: DGGITQSPKYLFRKEGQNVTLSCEQNLNHDAMYWYRQDPGQGLRLIYYSQIVNDFQKGDIAEGYSVSREKKESFPLTVTSAQKNPTAFYLCASSTIVGQGGGYTFGSGTRLTVV.

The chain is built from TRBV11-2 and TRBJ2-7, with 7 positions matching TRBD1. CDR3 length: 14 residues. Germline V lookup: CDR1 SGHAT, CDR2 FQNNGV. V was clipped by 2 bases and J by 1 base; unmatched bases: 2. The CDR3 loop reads CASSLSGQSYEQYF. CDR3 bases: TGTGCCAGCAGCTTATCGGGACAGTCCTACGAGCAGTACTTC.

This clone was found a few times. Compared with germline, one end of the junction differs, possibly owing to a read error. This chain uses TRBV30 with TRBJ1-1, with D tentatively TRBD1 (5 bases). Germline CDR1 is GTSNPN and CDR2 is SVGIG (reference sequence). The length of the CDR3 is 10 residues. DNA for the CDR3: TGTGCCTGTCAGGGCACTGGAGCTTTCTTT. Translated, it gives CACQGTGAFF.

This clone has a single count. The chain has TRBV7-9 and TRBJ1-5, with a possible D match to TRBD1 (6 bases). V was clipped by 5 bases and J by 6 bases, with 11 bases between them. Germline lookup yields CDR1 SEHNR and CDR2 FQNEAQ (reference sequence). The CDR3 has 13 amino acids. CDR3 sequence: CASSPQGTQPQHF. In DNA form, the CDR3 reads TGTGCCAGCAGCCCACAGGGAACTCAGCCCCAGCATTTT. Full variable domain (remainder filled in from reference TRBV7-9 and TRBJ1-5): DTGVSQNPRHKITKRGQNVTFRCDPISEHNRLYWYRQTLGQGPEFLTYFQNEAQLEKSRLLSDRFSAERPKGSFSTLEIQRTEQGDSAMYLCASSPQGTQPQHFGDGTRLSIL.

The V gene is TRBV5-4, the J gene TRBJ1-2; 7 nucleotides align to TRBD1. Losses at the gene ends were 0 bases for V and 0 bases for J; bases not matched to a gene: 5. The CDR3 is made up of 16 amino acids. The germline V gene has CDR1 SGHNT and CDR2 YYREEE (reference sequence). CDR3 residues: CASSLDLQGANYGYTF. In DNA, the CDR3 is TGTGCCAGCAGCTTGGATCTTCAGGGGGCTAACTATGGCTACACCTTC.

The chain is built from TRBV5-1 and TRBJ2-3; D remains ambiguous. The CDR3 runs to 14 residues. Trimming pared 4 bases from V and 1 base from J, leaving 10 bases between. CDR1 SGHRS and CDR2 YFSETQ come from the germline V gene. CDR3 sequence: CASSTPAGTDTQYF. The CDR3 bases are TGCGCCAGCAGCACACCGGCGGGCACAGATACGCAGTATTTT.

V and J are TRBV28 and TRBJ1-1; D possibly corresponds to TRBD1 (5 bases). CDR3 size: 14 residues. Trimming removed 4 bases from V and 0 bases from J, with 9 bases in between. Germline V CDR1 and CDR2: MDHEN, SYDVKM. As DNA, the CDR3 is TGTGCCAGCAGTTCTCCAGGGTTGAACACTGAAGCTTTCTTT. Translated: CASSSPGLNTEAFF.

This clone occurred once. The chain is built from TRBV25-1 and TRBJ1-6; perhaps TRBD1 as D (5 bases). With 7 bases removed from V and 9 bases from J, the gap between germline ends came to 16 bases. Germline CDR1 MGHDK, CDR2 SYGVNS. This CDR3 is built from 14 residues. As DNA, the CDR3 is TGTGCCAGCACCCAGTGGTCCGGGGGTTCACCCCTCCACTTT. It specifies CASTQWSGGSPLHF.

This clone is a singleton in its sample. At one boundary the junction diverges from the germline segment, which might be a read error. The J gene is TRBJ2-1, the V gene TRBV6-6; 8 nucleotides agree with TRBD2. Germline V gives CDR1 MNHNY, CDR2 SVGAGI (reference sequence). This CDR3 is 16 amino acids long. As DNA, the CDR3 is TGTGCCAACAGTTACCTGTCGGGAGGGCGTGGAAATGAGCAGTTCTTC. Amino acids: CANSYLSGGRGNEQFF.